The 24 T cell receptor beta chains presented below share a single source sample, sequenced in a study of blood T cell repertoires in COVID-19. Assay used: immunoSEQ multiplex PCR; TCRdb lists only in-frame clones, some missing. The data contain approximately 210,000 clones, 80% to 85% of them singletons. Sample: peripheral blood. These TCRs come from a human donor in a cohort sampled during active COVID-19.

This rearrangement joins TRBV27 to TRBJ2-3, with a weak D call TRBD2 (5 bases). This CDR3 comprises 18 residues. Looked up from germline, CDR1 is MNHEY and CDR2 is SMNVEV (reference sequence). V was pared by 3 bases and J by 0 bases, with 19 bases between. CDR3 nucleotides: TGTGCCAGCAGTTTCTCCTCCTGGGGAGCATCTAGCACAGATACGCAGTATTTT. Residues: CASSFSSWGASSTDTQYF.

The chain uses TRBV5-6 and TRBJ1-1; 8 nucleotides match TRBD1. CDR3 length: 16 amino acids. J was trimmed by 6 bases and V by 3 bases; bases with no gene match: 13. Germline-derived CDR1 and CDR2 are SGHDT and YYEEEE. The CDR3 bases are TGTGCCAGCAGCTCTGGGGGTTTCTACAGGGGGTCTGAAGCTTTCTTT. The encoded protein is CASSSGGFYRGSEAFF.

The rearrangement links TRBV5-1 to TRBJ1-2, with 7 bases aligning to TRBD1. The CDR3 totals 15 residues. V shed 4 bases, J shed 0 bases, and the junction held 6 bases outside the gene matches. Germline V gene lookup returns CDR1 SGHRS and CDR2 YFSETQ. The CDR3 reads CASSPGTATNYGYTF. As DNA, the CDR3 is TGCGCCAGCAGCCCGGGGACAGCCACTAACTATGGCTACACCTTC.

The chain employs TRBV27 and TRBJ1-5, with no clear D. This CDR3 has 14 amino acids. V was shortened by 1 base and J by 6 bases, with 10 bases between the two germline ends. Looked up from germline, CDR1 is MNHEY and CDR2 is SMNVEV (reference sequence). In DNA form, the CDR3 reads TGTGCCAGCAGTTTATTTACAACTACTCAGCCCCAGCATTTT. Translation gives CASSLFTTTQPQHF.

The chain carries TRBV6-6 and TRBJ2-7; possible D gene TRBD2, 5 bases. The CDR3 consists of 14 residues. Germline CDR1 and CDR2: MNHNY and SVGAGI (reference sequence). The V and J ends lost 6 bases and 6 bases respectively, with 18 bases between them. Here the CDR3 DNA reads TGTGCCAGCAGCCTGGGCGGAGACCGGGGCGAGCAGTACGTC. Translating gives CASSLGGDRGEQYV.

J is TRBJ1-2 and V is TRBV5-1, with 9 bases matching TRBD1. This CDR3 is 14 amino acids long. CDR1 is SGHRS, CDR2 YFSETQ, per germline. Germline trimming cut 7 bases from V and 6 bases from J; bases unmatched to any gene: 10. The CDR3, as DNA: TGCGCCAGCGGGGGACAGGGAATTTATGATGGCTACACCTTC. Its translation: CASGGQGIYDGYTF.

The chain combines TRBV19 with TRBJ1-1, with 8 bases fitting TRBD1. This CDR3 region has 16 residues. The germline gives CDR1 LNHDA, CDR2 SQIVND (reference sequence). J lost 5 bases, V lost 4 bases, and 12 bases had no gene match. The CDR3 region has the DNA TGTGCCAGTAGTACCGGACAGGGTCGTGTCAGGACTGAAGCTTTCTTT. It encodes CASSTGQGRVRTEAFF.

V usage is TRBV28 and J usage is TRBJ1-6; 8 bases agree with TRBD1. This CDR3 contains 16 residues. With V trimmed by 8 bases and J by 9 bases, 15 bases remained unmatched. The germline gives CDR1 MDHEN, CDR2 SYDVKM. CDR3: CASRSGNRQGTSPLHF. The CDR3 bases are TGTGCCAGCCGTTCAGGGAACCGACAGGGGACTTCACCCCTCCACTTT.

The chain uses TRBV12-3 or TRBV12-4 and TRBJ1-4; the match to TRBD1 covers 9 bases. V lost 3 bases, J lost 8 bases, and 1 base stayed unmatched. This CDR3 has 13 amino acids. The CDR3 DNA reads TGTGCCAGCAGTTTGGGGACAGGGGAAAAACTGTTTTTT. It translates to CASSLGTGEKLFF.

The genes are TRBV10-3 and TRBJ1-4; D is perhaps TRBD1 (6 bases). This CDR3 has 15 amino acids. V lost 0 bases to trimming and J lost 1 base, with 6 bases between them. Per the germline V gene, CDR1 is ENHRY and CDR2 is SYGVKD. CDR3 protein: CAISESRGTNEKLFF. The CDR3 region has the DNA TGTGCCATCAGTGAGTCCAGGGGAACTAATGAAAAACTGTTTTTT.

The rearrangement links TRBV19 to TRBJ1-6, with D maybe TRBD1 (5 bases). V was shortened by 4 bases and J by 10 bases, with 23 bases between the two germline ends. CDR1 is LNHDA, CDR2 SQIVND, per germline (reference sequence). The CDR3 is 17 residues long. The CDR3 DNA reads as TGTGCCAGTAGTAACGAAAGGGACTCGACCCTCTCCTCACCCCTCCACTTT. This sequence encodes CASSNERDSTLSSPLHF.

This sequence joins TRBV5-1 and TRBJ2-2; TRBD1 matches 7 bases. This CDR3 comprises 16 residues. Germline-derived CDR1 and CDR2 are SGHRS and YFSETQ. The ends lost 0 bases at V and 4 bases at J; junction bases unmatched: 6. CDR3: CASSLEINRGTGELFF. The CDR3 coding sequence is TGCGCCAGCAGCTTGGAAATAAACAGGGGCACCGGGGAGCTGTTTTTT. Variable domain in full (rest from reference TRBV5-1 and TRBJ2-2): KAGVTQTPRYLIKTRGQQVTLSCSPISGHRSVSWYQQTPGQGLQFLFEYFSETQRNKGNFPGRFSGRQFSNSRSEMNVSTLELGDSALYLCASSLEINRGTGELFFGEGSRLTVL.

This rearrangement joins TRBV5-5 to TRBJ2-1, with unresolved D. The CDR3 is 14 residues long. Trimming removed 3 bases from V and 1 base from J, with 8 bases in between. Germline lookup yields CDR1 SGHKS and CDR2 YYEKEE (reference sequence). The CDR3 DNA follows: TGTGCCAGCAGCTCGGTTGCGTCCTACAATGAGCAGTTCTTC. It encodes CASSSVASYNEQFF.

CDR3 DNA sequence: TGTGCCAGCAGTTCACGACAGGGGGCCCAAGAGACCCAGTACTTC. Translated: CASSSRQGAQETQYF. V usage is TRBV27 and J usage is TRBJ2-5, with 10 positions matching TRBD1. Per the germline V gene, CDR1 is MNHEY and CDR2 is SMNVEV (reference sequence). The CDR3 is 15 amino acids. V shed 4 bases, J shed 1 base, and the junction held 3 bases outside the gene matches.

The V gene is TRBV2, the J gene TRBJ1-4, with D maybe TRBD1 (5 bases). Germline assignment: CDR1 SNHLY and CDR2 FYNNEI. The CDR3 runs to 15 residues. Trimming left V 5 bases short and J 8 bases short, with 18 bases between. CDR3 residues: CASSTPLRSGEKLFF. Written as DNA, the CDR3 is TGTGCCAGCAGTACCCCACTACGGTCAGGGGAAAAACTGTTTTTT.

This chain joins TRBV29-1 and TRBJ1-5, with 7 bases matching TRBD1. There are 15 residues in the CDR3. The V segment lost 8 bases and the J segment 0 bases; nucleotides outside the gene matches: 10. From germline, CDR1 is SQVTM and CDR2 ANQGSEA. The CDR3 loop is CSPWGDSGSNQPQHF. CDR3 nucleotides: TGCAGCCCGTGGGGGGACAGCGGTAGCAATCAGCCCCAGCATTTT. Using reference TRBV29-1 and TRBJ1-5 for the parts outside the CDR3, the full variable domain is SAVISQKPSRDICQRGTSLTIQCQVDSQVTMMFWYRQQPGQSLTLIATANQGSEATYESGFVIDKFPISRPNLTFSTLTVSNMSPEDSSIYLCSPWGDSGSNQPQHFGDGTRLSIL.

This rearrangement joins TRBV19 to TRBJ1-1; D gene unclear. Germline CDR1 is LNHDA and CDR2 is SQIVND (reference sequence). CDR3 length: 12 residues. Deletions cut 8 bases from V and 7 bases from J, with 14 bases between. The CDR3 nucleotides are TGTGCCAGTTCTCAGCGGACGCGTGAAGCTTTCTTT. The encoded protein is CASSQRTREAFF.

This chain joins TRBV21-1 and TRBJ2-2; the table assigns TRBD2, which was not confirmed against the DNA. TRBV21-1 is flagged as a pseudogene. The CDR3 consists of 12 residues. For the CDR3, the DNA is TGTGCCAGCAGGGGACTCAACGGGGAGCTGTTTTTT. Amino acids: CASRGLNGELFF.

The rearrangement links TRBV11-1 to TRBJ1-2; D may be TRBD1 (5 bases). The CDR3 extends over 14 amino acids. CDR1 and CDR2 (germline): SGHAT, FQDESV (reference sequence). The V end was cut by 5 bases, the J end by 5 bases, with 15 bases between. CDR3 nucleotide sequence: TGTGCCAGCAGCCGAGGCCAGGGATCTTATGGCTACACCTTC. Translated, it gives CASSRGQGSYGYTF.

This chain connects TRBV19 to TRBJ1-5; possible D gene TRBD1, 5 bases. Germline V gives CDR1 LNHDA, CDR2 SQIVND (reference sequence). V lost 3 bases and J 7 bases, leaving 13 bases between the germline ends. The CDR3 is 14 residues long. CDR3: CASSIPGGSQPQHF. CDR3 nucleotide sequence: TGTGCCAGTAGTATCCCTGGGGGGTCACAGCCCCAGCATTTT.

The rearrangement links TRBV29-1 to TRBJ1-1; 8 positions agree with TRBD1. CDR1 is SQVTM, CDR2 ANQGSEA, per germline. This CDR3 is 12 amino acids long. V was pared by 7 bases and J by 2 bases, with 3 bases of the junction left unmatched. This chain's CDR3 is CSAGQGNTEAFF. The CDR3, as DNA: TGCAGCGCTGGACAGGGTAACACTGAAGCTTTCTTT.

The V gene is TRBV3-1 (or the pseudogene TRBV3-2), the J gene TRBJ2-3; 7 bases match TRBD2. CDR3 length: 15 amino acids. The germline V gene has CDR1 LGHDT and CDR2 YNNKEL (reference sequence). J lost 0 bases, V lost 7 bases, and 7 bases had no gene match. CDR3 sequence reads: CASKGRGDSTDTQYF. The CDR3 DNA reads TGTGCCAGCAAAGGTCGGGGGGACAGCACAGATACGCAGTATTTT.

The chain joins TRBV5-1 to TRBJ2-5; D is possibly TRBD2 (6 bases). Looked up from germline, CDR1 is SGHRS and CDR2 is YFSETQ. The CDR3 is 15 amino acids. Trimming removed 4 bases at V and 4 bases at J, with 17 bases between. CDR3 bases: TGCGCCAGCAGCCCTGGTCCGACTAGTTCAGAGACCCAGTACTTC. Translating gives CASSPGPTSSETQYF.

This clone was observed once. V and J are TRBV5-4 and TRBJ2-7, with a weak D call TRBD2 (6 bases). V lost 0 bases, J lost 1 base, and 14 bases lay in between. This CDR3 is 16 amino acids long. Germline lookup yields CDR1 SGHNT and CDR2 YYREEE (reference sequence). This CDR3 reads CASSLVATGVSYEQYF. CDR3 in DNA: TGTGCCAGCAGCTTGGTCGCTACGGGGGTTTCCTACGAGCAGTACTTC.